Listed below are T cell receptor beta chains from one sample, sequenced in a study of shared clonotypes between healthy human individuals. The protocol was immunoSEQ multiplex PCR, while the TCRdb copy is restricted to in-frame clones and leaves out a portion. Of around 690,000 clones in the sample, around 91% were seen once. Sequencing used memory CD8+ T cells from PBMCs. These TCRs come from a man aged 18 to 35 in good health. Some clones in this sample may be carry-over from other donors' samples. CDR3s leave out the opening cysteine and the closing phenylalanine or tryptophan. Each record gives: CDR3 length, V gene, D gene, clone size, CDR3 protein. D genes are given only for firm matches. Some rows have no size entry. The others give once, few or many, or a class for an expanded clone.

12	TRBV30	TRBD1	few	AWSRDRENTEAF
12	TRBV4-3	-	-	ASSPGVEDNEQF
12	TRBV6-5	TRBD2	-	ASSLRREPTEQY
16	TRBV7-6	-	-	ASSLVDIGDTITDTQY
13	TRBV11-2	-	once	ASSIGPGRTAEQY
10	TRBV28	-	-	ASSFAGSEQY
13	TRBV27	TRBD1	-	ASSTGTGGLGELF
15	TRBV2	TRBD2	few	ASSEALLAESTDTQY
11	TRBV19	-	-	ASSITMGSDQY
13	TRBV6-5	TRBD2	-	ASIRTSRDNHEQY
14	TRBV18	-	-	ASSPGFAEPNYGYT
13	TRBV28	TRBD1	-	ASSFPGTAYNEQF
15	TRBV27	TRBD1	-	ASSFLVAGGQGYEQY
10	TRBV2	-	-	ASSDTYYEQY
13	TRBV7-9	-	-	ASSIGPGRTDTQY
13	TRBV14	-	-	ASSQGTPRVEKLF
14	TRBV5-1	TRBD1	-	ASSPSGTGIENEQY
10	TRBV18	-	once	ASSSWSDEQY
12	TRBV6-4	-	-	ASRSLGTNYGYT
13	TRBV19	-	-	ASSPWDSWGNEQF
14	TRBV9	-	-	ASSVGQEPNTGELF
11	TRBV27	-	-	ASSPRSRSEAF
13	TRBV7-9	-	-	ASSLAEGYRNEQF
14	TRBV7-9	-	-	ASSDSRDLNTDTQY
14	TRBV15	TRBD1	-	ATSRGFVGGETEAF
12	TRBV10-3	-	-	AISVPDSSYEQY
14	TRBV7-8	TRBD2	-	ASSSHPTSGGGEQF
12	TRBV6-5	-	-	ASSYGTLYNEQF
12	TRBV2	-	-	ASSEWLPNNEQF
14	TRBV28	-	-	ASSLGWSDTTNEQF
14	TRBV28	TRBD1	-	ASSSGQGGYQETQY
11	TRBV5-4	-	few	ASSLGEDQPQH
11	TRBV7-9	-	-	ASSSEGFQPQH
15	TRBV19	-	-	ASSTLDLTEHATEAF
12	TRBV19	TRBD2	-	ASDLGGSVDEQF
12	TRBV7-9	-	-	ASSFGGSYNEQF
12	TRBV9	TRBD1	once	ASSVGQGGAEAF
16	TRBV27	-	-	ASSPVPGRAGFNQPQH
12	TRBV9	-	-	ASRSPGSTDTQY
12	TRBV9	-	-	ASSVDLGSYEQY
11	TRBV29-1	-	once	SVVGGPNYGYT
13	TRBV28	-	-	ASSFRSGISYEQY
18	TRBV2	TRBD2	-	ASRPRLAGGPGTNTGELF
14	TRBV5-4	TRBD2	-	ASTVISGRALNEQF
13	TRBV7-9	TRBD1	-	ASSPWTGGTDTQY
13	TRBV4-1	-	-	ASSQDEEGWSEAF
13	TRBV7-6	-	few	ASSLQQGQNTEAF
10	TRBV14	-	-	ASSLGIHTQY
12	TRBV28	-	-	ASSLVANGQPQH
12	TRBV6-5	TRBD2	-	ASSFRLAGGEQY
12	TRBV28	TRBD1	-	ASDGTGYPNEQF
13	TRBV4-3	-	once	ASSQELHGGEKLF
12	TRBV4-1	-	-	ASSQVEGWKTQY
14	TRBV9	-	-	ASSVKSGQGAGELF
12	TRBV5-1	-	-	ASSLGQGRYEQY
10	TRBV4-3	-	-	ASSQVGNTIY
14	TRBV4-2	-	once	ASSQARGTGEDTQY
12	TRBV5-4	TRBD1	-	ASSYDRAGHEAF
13	TRBV6-5	TRBD1	-	ASRPRAGGDKGYT